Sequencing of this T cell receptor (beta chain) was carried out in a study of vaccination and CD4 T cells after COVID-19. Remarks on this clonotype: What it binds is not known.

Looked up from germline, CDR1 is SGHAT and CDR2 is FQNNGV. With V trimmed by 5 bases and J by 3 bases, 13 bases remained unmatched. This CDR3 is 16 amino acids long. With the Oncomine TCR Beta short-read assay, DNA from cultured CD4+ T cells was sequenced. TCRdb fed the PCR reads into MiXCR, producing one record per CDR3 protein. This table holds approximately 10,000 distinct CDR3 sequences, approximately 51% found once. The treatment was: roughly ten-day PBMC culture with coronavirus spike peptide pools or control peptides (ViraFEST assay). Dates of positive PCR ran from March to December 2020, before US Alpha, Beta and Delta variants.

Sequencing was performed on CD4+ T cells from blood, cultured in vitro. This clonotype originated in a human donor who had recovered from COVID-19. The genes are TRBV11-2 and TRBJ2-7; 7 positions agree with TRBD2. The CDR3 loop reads CASSPLGGKDYYEQYF. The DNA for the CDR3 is TGTGCCAGCAGCCCCCTGGGAGGGAAGGACTACTACGAGCAGTACTTC.